These T cell receptor beta chains were read from a single sample in a study of OX40 agonist ivuxolimab in advanced cancers. Libraries were prepared by immunoSEQ multiplex PCR; TCRdb keeps only in-frame clonotypes and omits some of them. Seen here are over 60,000 clones, approximately 92% observed once, and the top ten hold about 0.94%. This sample comprised CD4+ or CD8+ T cells sorted from blood, obtained in a trial of the OX40 agonist ivuxolimab. The receptors originated from an adult with an advanced solid tumor such as melanoma, head and neck, liver or kidney cancer. Each CDR3 is given with its conserved first and last residue. A D gene is named only where the DNA matches it firmly. Not every row has a clone size; where given, it reads once, few, many or a size class.

-	TRBJ2-5	TRBV6-6	-	CASGQTVQETQYF	TGTGCCAGCGGACAGACAGTTCAAGAGACCCAGTACTTC
-	TRBJ2-3	TRBV6-1	-	CASSRGSVADTQYF	TGTGCCAGCTCTAGGGGGTCGGTTGCAGATACGCAGTATTTT
-	TRBJ1-2	TRBV4-1	-	CASSQVALGGYTF	TGCGCCAGCAGCCAAGTAGCTCTGGGAGGCTACACCTTC
-	TRBJ2-5	TRBV28	-	CASRPGPSQETQYF	TGTGCCAGCAGGCCGGGACCCTCGCAAGAGACCCAGTACTTC
-	TRBJ2-5	TRBV19	-	CASSTLTTWGETQYF	TGTGCCAGTAGTACCCTGACTACCTGGGGGGAGACCCAGTACTTC
-	TRBJ2-1	TRBV19	-	CASSLSAPKTSVSYNEQFF	TGTGCCAGTAGCCTATCAGCCCCTAAGACTAGTGTCTCCTACAATGAGCAGTTCTTC
TRBD2	TRBJ2-1	TRBV10-1	-	CASRFGGSTGEQFF	TGCGCCAGCAGGTTCGGCGGGAGTACTGGTGAGCAGTTCTTC
TRBD1	TRBJ2-5	TRBV5-1	-	CASSPRDSQQETQYF	TGCGCCAGCAGCCCCCGGGACAGCCAACAAGAGACCCAGTACTTC
-	TRBJ1-6	TRBV6-5	-	CASSPGRGYNSPLHF	TGTGCCAGCAGCCCCGGGCGGGGGTATAATTCACCCCTCCACTTT
-	TRBJ1-5	TRBV27	few	CASSLYSEGVSNQPQHF	TGTGCCAGCAGTTTATATAGCGAAGGGGTGAGCAATCAGCCCCAGCATTTT
-	TRBJ2-1	TRBV7-8	-	CASSLVGGRGNEQFF	TGTGCCAGCAGCTTAGTAGGGGGGCGCGGTAATGAGCAGTTCTTC
-	TRBJ2-3	TRBV7-6	-	CASSLYGDTQYF	TGTGCCAGCAGCTTATATGGAGATACGCAGTATTTT
-	TRBJ2-1	TRBV5-4	-	CASSLGGTTNEQFF	TGTGCCAGCAGCTTGGGGGGGACCACCAATGAGCAGTTCTTC
-	TRBJ2-1	TRBV27	-	CASSSPYNEQFF	TGTGCCAGCAGTTCTCCCTACAATGAGCAGTTCTTC
-	TRBJ1-1	TRBV7-8	-	CASSPNGGEALGAFF	TGTGCCAGCAGCCCCAACGGGGGGGAGGCGTTAGGAGCTTTCTTT
-	TRBJ2-7	TRBV6-5	-	CASSYSGAYEQYF	TGTGCCAGCAGTTACTCCGGGGCCTACGAGCAGTACTTC
-	TRBJ1-5	TRBV2	-	CASRDRSNQPQHF	TGTGCCAGCAGGGACAGAAGCAATCAGCCCCAGCATTTT
-	TRBJ2-7	TRBV29-1	-	CSVGQGHSYEQYF	TGCAGCGTTGGGCAGGGACACTCCTACGAGCAGTACTTC
-	TRBJ1-1	TRBV28	-	CASIRMGGENTEAFF	TGTGCCAGCATTCGAATGGGGGGCGAGAACACTGAAGCTTTCTTT
-	TRBJ1-2	TRBV5-8	-	CASSLWGNYGYTF	TGTGCCAGCAGCTTGTGGGGGAACTATGGCTACACCTTC
TRBD1	TRBJ1-2	TRBV5-1	once	CASSPGQGVPSDGYTF	TGCGCCAGCAGCCCTGGACAGGGGGTTCCCAGCGATGGCTACACCTTC
-	TRBJ2-1	TRBV7-3	-	CASSRGGSLSSYNEQFF	TGTGCCAGCAGCCGAGGAGGGAGTTTAAGCTCCTACAATGAGCAGTTCTTC
TRBD2	TRBJ2-5	TRBV5-4	-	CAWRAGGRQETQYF	TGTGCCTGGAGAGCGGGGGGGAGACAAGAGACCCAGTACTTC
TRBD2	TRBJ2-4	TRBV12-5	once	CASGTGGKNIQYF	TGTGCTAGTGGTACCGGGGGGAAAAACATTCAGTACTTC
-	TRBJ2-5	TRBV5-1	-	CASSFPTNQETQYF	TGCGCCAGCAGCTTCCCGACCAACCAAGAGACCCAGTACTTC
-	TRBJ1-1	TRBV30	few	CAWSVYTEAFF	TGTGCCTGGAGTGTCTACACTGAAGCTTTCTTT
-	TRBJ2-3	TRBV11-1	-	CASSLDRGFLSTDTQYF	TGTGCCAGCAGCTTAGACCGGGGGTTCCTTAGCACAGATACGCAGTATTTT
TRBD1	TRBJ2-2	TRBV28	-	CASSFGQANTGELFF	TGTGCCAGCAGTTTCGGACAGGCGAACACCGGGGAGCTGTTTTTT
-	TRBJ2-3	TRBV10-3	-	CAISGVTDTQYF	TGTGCCATCAGTGGGGTCACAGATACGCAGTATTTT
TRBD1	TRBJ2-5	TRBV5-8	-	CASSLVGDRGETQYF	TGTGCCAGCAGCTTAGTAGGCGACAGGGGGGAGACCCAGTACTTC
-	TRBJ2-3	TRBV5-4	once	CASSPRLVDTDTQYF	TGTGCCAGCAGCCCAAGACTAGTCGACACAGATACGCAGTATTTT
-	TRBJ2-7	TRBV2	-	CASSERVLSEQYF	TGTGCCAGCAGTGAACGGGTGTTATCGGAGCAGTACTTC
-	TRBJ2-3	TRBV10-3	once	CAISESGGPMGTDTQYF	TGTGCCATCAGTGAGTCGGGGGGGCCTATGGGCACAGATACGCAGTATTTT
TRBD1	TRBJ2-7	TRBV7-2	-	CASSLAGGTGGYEQYF	TGTGCCAGCAGCTTAGCGGGCGGGACAGGGGGCTACGAGCAGTACTTC
-	TRBJ2-3	TRBV5-1	-	CASISGQDHTDTQYF	TGCGCCAGCATTTCGGGGCAGGATCACACAGATACGCAGTATTTT
TRBD2	TRBJ2-7	TRBV5-4	-	CASSEGLAGGPSYEQYF	TGTGCCAGCAGCGAGGGACTAGCGGGAGGGCCTTCCTACGAGCAGTACTTC
-	TRBJ1-5	TRBV5-6	-	CASSLRDQPQHF	TGTGCCAGCAGCTTGAGGGATCAGCCCCAGCATTTT
-	TRBJ1-1	TRBV28	-	CASRAASGAESTEAFF	TGTGCCAGCAGGGCAGCCTCAGGGGCGGAGAGCACTGAAGCTTTCTTT
-	TRBJ2-3	TRBV11-3	-	CASSPFGQISTDTQYF	TGTGCCAGCAGCCCCTTCGGACAGATTAGCACAGATACGCAGTATTTT
TRBD2	TRBJ2-2	TRBV19	-	CASSRTAGGYTGELFF	TGTGCCAGTAGTAGGACCGCGGGAGGGTACACCGGGGAGCTGTTTTTT
-	TRBJ2-2	TRBV5-4	-	CASTRSRDKNTGELFF	TGTGCCAGCACTCGGTCTAGGGACAAAAACACCGGGGAGCTGTTTTTT
TRBD1	TRBJ2-3	TRBV28	few	CASSPGTGYFTDTQYF	TGTGCCAGCAGTCCCGGGACAGGCTATTTCACAGATACGCAGTATTTT
TRBD2	TRBJ2-1	TRBV6-6	-	CASGPHTSGAEQFF	TGTGCCAGCGGCCCCCACACTAGCGGCGCGGAGCAGTTCTTC
-	TRBJ1-1	TRBV19	-	CASSTQDRQNTEAFF	TGTGCCAGTAGTACCCAAGACAGACAGAACACTGAAGCTTTCTTT
-	TRBJ1-6	TRBV6-5	-	CASSYSSSGVFSPLHF	TGTGCCAGCAGTTACTCGAGTTCCGGGGTTTTTTCACCCCTCCACTTT
TRBD1	TRBJ1-4	TRBV5-1	-	CASSLGQGKEKLFF	TGCGCCAGCAGCCTGGGACAGGGTAAAGAAAAACTGTTTTTT
-	TRBJ2-7	TRBV11-2	-	CASSLDRTSYEQYF	TGTGCCAGCAGCTTAGACCGCACTAGCTACGAGCAGTACTTC
-	TRBJ1-1	TRBV5-1	-	CASSLGRDTNNTEAFF	TGCGCCAGCAGCTTGGGCCGGGACACCAACAACACTGAAGCTTTCTTT
-	TRBJ1-1	TRBV30	few	CAWSVGSNTEAFF	TGTGCCTGGAGTGTAGGTAGCAACACTGAAGCTTTCTTT
-	TRBJ1-1	TRBV4-2	few	CASSRDRSNTEAFF	TGTGCCAGCAGCCGAGACAGGTCGAACACTGAAGCTTTCTTT
-	TRBJ2-1	TRBV19	once	CASTGGTASSYNEQFF	TGTGCCAGTACGGGGGGGACAGCCAGCTCCTACAATGAGCAGTTCTTC
TRBD1	TRBJ2-7	TRBV19	-	CASTNRHDRGIEQYF	TGTGCCAGTACCAACCGTCATGACAGGGGGATTGAGCAGTACTTC
-	TRBJ1-5	TRBV10-3	-	CAISDPGEQPQHF	TGTGCCATCAGTGATCCGGGTGAACAGCCCCAGCATTTT